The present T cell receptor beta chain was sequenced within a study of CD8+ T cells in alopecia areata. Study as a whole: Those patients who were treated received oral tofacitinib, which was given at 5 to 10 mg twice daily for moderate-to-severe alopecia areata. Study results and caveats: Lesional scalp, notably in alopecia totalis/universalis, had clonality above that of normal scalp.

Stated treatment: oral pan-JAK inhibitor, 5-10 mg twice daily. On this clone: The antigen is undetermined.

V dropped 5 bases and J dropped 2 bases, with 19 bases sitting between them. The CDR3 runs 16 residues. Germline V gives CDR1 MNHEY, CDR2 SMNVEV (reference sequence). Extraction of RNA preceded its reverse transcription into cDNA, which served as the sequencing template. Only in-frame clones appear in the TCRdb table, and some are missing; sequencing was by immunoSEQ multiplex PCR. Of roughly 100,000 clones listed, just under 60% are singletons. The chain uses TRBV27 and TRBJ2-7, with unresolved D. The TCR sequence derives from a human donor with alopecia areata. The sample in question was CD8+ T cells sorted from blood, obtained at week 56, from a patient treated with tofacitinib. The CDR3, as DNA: TGTGCCAGCAGTCCCCTTATGCGGCAGTCCGCCTACGAGCAGTACTTC. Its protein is CASSPLMRQSAYEQYF.